This T cell receptor beta chain was obtained from a study of Graves' ophthalmopathy and Graves' hyperthyroidism. For the study at large: Hyperthyroidism counted as stable given no ophthalmopathy within 18 months of follow-up.

At least ten counts were recorded for this clonotype. The hyperthyroidism patients, aged 18 to 65, had been newly diagnosed, with under 2 months' duration. Using RNA transcripts, the TCR beta CDR3 regions were amplified. First-round RT-PCR with HTBI primers preceded a second-round multiplex PCR. TCRdb called the multiplex PCR reads again in MiXCR, with one record for every CDR3 protein. The sample records around 1.1 million distinct CDR3 sequences, roughly 35% being singletons. Germline-derived CDR1 and CDR2 are ENHRY and SYGVKD. V lost 3 bases and J 5 bases, leaving 7 bases between the germline ends. This CDR3 comprises 13 residues.

The chain is built from TRBV10-3 and TRBJ2-2; D gene uncertain. Sequencing was carried out using peripheral blood or thyroid tissue (not recorded which). The receptor was derived from an adult man with Graves' hyperthyroidism. As DNA, the CDR3 is TGTGCCATCAGTGATTTCATGACCGGGGAGCTGTTTTTT. It translates to CAISDFMTGELFF.